The T cell receptor (beta chain) under discussion was sequenced for a study of CD8 T cells in Susac syndrome. CD8+ and CD4+ T cells from blood underwent TCR beta sequencing, which was carried out in a high-throughput format. Negative isolation yielded CD8+ and CD4+ T cells; FACS enriched TEMRA cells. In this sample, this clonotype turned up once. Random-hexamer reverse transcription was applied to roughly 0.5 to 1 ug RNA. TCRdb re-called the immunoSEQ multiplex PCR reads with MiXCR, one entry per CDR3 protein. The table has approximately 190,000 distinct CDR3 sequences, almost 96% seen once; the top ten hold roughly 0.093%. The TCR sequence derives from a human donor with Susac syndrome. The sample taken for sequencing was CD4+ T cells from PBMCs.

CDR3 sequence reads: CASSFEGGGSNQPQHF. CDR3 coding DNA: TGTGCCAGCAGTTTCGAAGGAGGCGGAAGCAATCAGCCCCAGCATTTT. V is TRBV27 and J is TRBJ1-5; no clear D gene. The CDR3 is made up of 16 amino acids. The V end was cut by 3 bases, the J end by 1 base, with 13 bases between. CDR1 and CDR2 (germline): MNHEY, SMNVEV (reference sequence).